The text below deals with one T cell receptor beta chain. The antigen remains unidentified. The data were taken from a study of siplizumab effects on memory and regulatory T cells. The CDR3 covers 16 residues. The ends were cut back, 7 bases at V and 3 bases at J, with 21 bases in the middle. CDR1 and CDR2 (germline): SGHVS, FNYEAQ. Study-wide findings and caveats: A major contribution to the alloresponse seemed to be made by naive T cells, which seemed more diverse than memory cells. A small minority of alloreactive clones were mapped to unstimulated subsets.

The assay looked at about 100,000 TCR templates in each sample. TCRdb's copy holds only in-frame clones and misses some; the assay was immunoSEQ multiplex PCR. The repertoire holds approximately 50,000 clones, with 93% as singletons. The V call is TRBV7-6, the J call TRBJ1-2, with a weak D call TRBD1 (5 bases). The material sequenced was CD8+ T cells sorted from blood. The TCR was taken from a human donor in good health. CDR3 DNA: TGTGCCAGCACCTACCTAGCCGGGACGACCGACTATGGCTACACCTTC. This codes for CASTYLAGTTDYGYTF.